The rows below give T cell receptor beta chains drawn from one sample of a study of cytomegalovirus exposure and HLA in healthy donors. Data came from immunoSEQ multiplex PCR; TCRdb stores just in-frame clones and leaves some out. The sample has roughly 200,000 clones, roughly 87% seen once. Sequencing was carried out using PBMCs. The receptors originated from a man aged 50 or older in good health and CMV-seronegative. CDR3s include the opening cysteine and the closing phenylalanine or tryptophan. The D gene is left open where the match is weak. Not every row has a clone size; where given, it reads once, few, many or a size class.

clone_size	v_call	j_call	d_call	cdr3_aa	cdr3_nt
-	TRBV6-5	TRBJ1-4	TRBD1	CASSYGIQGREKLFF	TGTGCCAGCAGTTACGGTATACAGGGGAGGGAAAAACTGTTTTTT
-	TRBV5-1	TRBJ1-4	-	CASRSTGSTNEKLFF	TGCGCCAGCAGGTCTACAGGGTCAACTAATGAAAAACTGTTTTTT
-	TRBV6-1	TRBJ1-4	TRBD1	CASGYRGSDEKLFF	TGTGCCAGCGGGTACAGGGGGTCGGATGAAAAACTGTTTTTT
-	TRBV18	TRBJ1-1	-	CASSRPATSGYTEAFF	TGTGCCAGCTCACGCCCCGCGACTTCGGGGTACACTGAAGCTTTCTTT
-	TRBV11-2	TRBJ1-6	-	CASSLEGQTGSPLHF	TGTGCCAGCAGCTTAGAAGGGCAGACGGGGTCACCCCTCCACTTT
-	TRBV19	TRBJ2-7	-	CASSTRLVLASYEQYF	TGTGCCAGTAGTACGCGACTGGTCCTCGCCTCCTACGAGCAGTACTTC
-	TRBV14	TRBJ2-1	TRBD2	CASSLGLAGYNEQFF	TGTGCCAGCAGCCTCGGACTAGCGGGGTACAATGAGCAGTTCTTC
-	TRBV6-6	TRBJ2-7	-	CASTNLGSSYEQYF	TGTGCCAGCACGAATTTGGGCAGTTCCTACGAGCAGTACTTC
-	TRBV20-1	TRBJ2-5	-	CSASKVREQYF	TGCAGTGCTAGTAAGGTTCGGGAGCAGTACTTC
-	TRBV29-1	TRBJ1-1	-	CSVYKQQNTEAFF	TGCAGCGTTTACAAACAGCAAAACACTGAAGCTTTCTTT
-	TRBV6-5	TRBJ1-6	TRBD1	CASSYQATGVYSPLHF	TGTGCCAGCAGTTACCAGGCGACAGGGGTCTATTCACCCCTCCACTTT
once	TRBV7-9	TRBJ2-4	-	CASSSGKNIQYF	TGTGCCAGCAGCTCGGGGAAAAACATTCAGTACTTC
few	TRBV30	TRBJ2-5	TRBD2	CAWSVGAGGPGTQYF	TGTGCCTGGAGTGTGGGGGCGGGAGGGCCGGGGACCCAGTACTTC
-	TRBV27	TRBJ2-6	-	CATQFVSGANVLTF	TGTGCCACCCAGTTCGTCTCTGGGGCCAACGTCCTGACTTTC
few	TRBV4-2	TRBJ2-5	TRBD2	CASSPTPRTSGELETQYF	TGTGCCAGCAGCCCAACTCCCAGGACTAGCGGGGAGTTAGAGACCCAGTACTTC
-	TRBV9	TRBJ2-5	TRBD1	CASSVGTEETQYF	TGTGCCAGCAGCGTCGGGACAGAAGAGACCCAGTACTTC